A single sample is the source of the 20 T cell receptor beta chains below, sequenced in a study of identical twins. One entry per CDR3 protein, called by TCRdb with MiXCR from the 5' RACE reads. The sample has 550,000 to 800,000 distinct CDR3 sequences, around 7.5% seen once. The sample was also reused in another study, on yellow fever vaccine responses in identical twins.

Sequenced sample: PBMCs. The receptors stem from a woman between 18 and 29 years old in good health.

In its sample, this clonotype was seen many times. The rearrangement links TRBV12-3 or TRBV12-4 to TRBJ1-1; the D gene is possibly TRBD1 (5 bases). V dropped 6 bases and J dropped 0 bases, with 17 bases sitting between them. This CDR3 region has 16 residues. The CDR3 protein is CASSRRGRNMNTEAFF. In DNA form, the CDR3 reads TGTGCCAGCAGCCGGAGGGGTCGAAACATGAACACTGAAGCTTTCTTT.

This clonotype has ten or more counts. The chain carries TRBV20-1 and TRBJ2-2, with 11 positions matching TRBD1. CDR1 and CDR2 (germline): DFQATT, SNEGSKA (reference sequence). V was pared by 5 bases and J by 3 bases, with 2 bases of the junction left unmatched. The CDR3 runs 14 residues. The CDR3 DNA sequence: TGCAGTGCTGGACAGGGGGCACACACCGGGGAGCTGTTTTTT. It is translated as CSAGQGAHTGELFF.

The sample holds many counts of this clonotype. The chain uses TRBV5-1 and TRBJ2-4; 9 positions match TRBD2. CDR3 size: 17 residues. Germline V CDR1 and CDR2: SGHRS, YFSETQ. The V segment lost 0 bases and the J segment 6 bases; nucleotides outside the gene matches: 10. The CDR3 region is CASSLAPSGANSNIQYF. Here the CDR3 DNA reads TGCGCCAGCAGCTTGGCCCCTAGCGGGGCAAACTCAAACATTCAGTACTTC.

This clonotype occurred a few times. The chain couples TRBV6-5 to TRBJ2-6, with D unresolved. V was trimmed by 7 bases and J by 4 bases, leaving 5 bases between them. The V gene's germline CDR1 is MNHEY and CDR2 SVGAGI. There are 12 residues in the CDR3. The CDR3 is CASIPGANVLTF. The CDR3 DNA is TGTGCCAGCATCCCCGGGGCCAACGTCCTGACTTTC.

This clonotype appeared many times. V gene TRBV12-3 or TRBV12-4 combines with J gene TRBJ1-4, with D possibly TRBD1 on 5 matching bases. The CDR3 consists of 15 residues. The V end lost 6 bases, the J end lost 4 bases, and 15 bases lay between the germline ends. In nucleotides, the CDR3 is TGTGCCAGCAGCCCTCGCGGGGGAGTTAATGAAAAACTGTTTTTT. It yields the protein CASSPRGGVNEKLFF.

This chain joins TRBV7-3 and TRBJ2-1; D could derive from TRBD1 or TRBD2 (5 bases each). Per germline, CDR1 SGHTA and CDR2 FQGTGA. Trimming shortened V by 3 bases and J by 5 bases, and 14 bases separated the two germline ends. This CDR3 is built from 15 residues. The CDR3 protein is CASSLGEFADNEQFF. Written as DNA, the CDR3 is TGTGCCAGCAGCTTGGGGGAGTTTGCGGACAATGAGCAGTTCTTC.

The genes are TRBV7-9 and TRBJ2-3; 11 positions agree with TRBD2. Germline loops: CDR1 SEHNR, CDR2 FQNEAQ (reference sequence). V was clipped by 4 bases and J by 1 base; unmatched bases: 4. This CDR3 comprises 16 residues. The CDR3 sequence: CASSSQTSGGTDTQYF. As DNA, the CDR3 is TGTGCCAGCAGCTCCCAGACTAGCGGGGGCACAGATACGCAGTATTTT. Filled out from reference TRBV7-9 and TRBJ2-3, the complete variable domain reads DTGVSQNPRHKITKRGQNVTFRCDPISEHNRLYWYRQTLGQGPEFLTYFQNEAQLEKSRLLSDRFSAERPKGSFSTLEIQRTEQGDSAMYLCASSSQTSGGTDTQYFGPGTRLTVL.

The chain links TRBV28 to TRBJ2-7; D gene uncertain. Looked up from germline, CDR1 is MDHEN and CDR2 is SYDVKM. Trimming pared 7 bases from V and 0 bases from J, leaving 16 bases between. CDR3 length equals 15 residues. CDR3 region: CASTPGAVTSYEQYF. CDR3 bases: TGTGCCAGCACCCCTGGAGCAGTAACCTCCTACGAGCAGTACTTC.

This clonotype was detected ten times or more. As DNA, the CDR3 is TGCGCCAGCAGCCCGGGACAGAGCTTGTGGCCTGAAGCTTTCTTT. This translates into CASSPGQSLWPEAFF. The V call is TRBV5-1, the J call TRBJ1-1; 7 bases map to TRBD1. The germline V gene encodes CDR1 SGHRS and CDR2 YFSETQ. The CDR3 is 15 amino acids. The V gene end was trimmed by 4 bases and the J gene end by 6 bases; junction bases not matched to a gene: 12.

This chain connects TRBV29-1 to TRBJ1-3, with D unresolved. V was cut by 7 bases and J by 0 bases, with 7 bases left in between. The V gene's germline CDR1 is SQVTM and CDR2 ANQGSEA. The CDR3 has 12 residues. The CDR3 DNA follows: TGCAGCGCAACCCCCTCTGGAAACACCATATATTTT. As protein: CSATPSGNTIYF.

This clonotype was picked up many times. This chain uses TRBV20-1 with TRBJ2-4, with TRBD2 as a possible D gene (5 bases). Germline lookup yields CDR1 DFQATT and CDR2 SNEGSKA (reference sequence). Deletions cut 1 base from V and 3 bases from J, with 16 bases between. CDR3 length: 16 amino acids. CDR3 in amino acids: CSARAQSSVFKNIQYF. As DNA, the CDR3 is TGCAGTGCTAGAGCCCAGAGTAGCGTTTTCAAAAACATTCAGTACTTC.

The chain carries TRBV2 and TRBJ2-7; D not resolved. The CDR3 is 14 amino acids. The V end lost 7 bases, the J end lost 0 bases, and 13 bases lay between the germline ends. The V gene's germline CDR1 is SNHLY and CDR2 FYNNEI. The CDR3 loop reads CASIGPVSSYEQYF. CDR3 coding DNA: TGTGCCAGCATAGGACCAGTAAGCTCCTACGAGCAGTACTTC.

This clonotype has at least ten counts. The chain carries TRBV12-3 or TRBV12-4 and TRBJ2-1, with 7 bases identical to TRBD1. V shed 2 bases, J shed 7 bases, and the junction held 8 bases outside the gene matches. CDR3 size: 15 residues. CDR3 coding DNA: TGTGCCAGCAGTTTACCTAGACAGGGTAGAAATGAGCAGTTCTTC. Protein product: CASSLPRQGRNEQFF.

This clonotype came up a few times. V is TRBV7-6 and J is TRBJ2-3; perhaps TRBD2 as D (5 bases). Deletions cut 7 bases from V and 0 bases from J, with 14 bases between. Germline assignment: CDR1 SGHVS and CDR2 FNYEAQ. The CDR3 totals 15 residues. CDR3 DNA: TGTGCCAGCAAACCGGGAACCTATAGCACAGATACGCAGTATTTT. The encoded protein is CASKPGTYSTDTQYF.

This clonotype was seen more than once but under ten times. The V and J genes are TRBV10-2 and TRBJ1-2; D call uncertain. V was clipped by 5 bases and J by 7 bases, with 11 bases between them. The CDR3 has 12 amino acids. Per the germline V gene, CDR1 is WSHSY and CDR2 is SAAADI. For the CDR3, the DNA is TGCGCCAGCAGTTGGGAGGGATCTGGCTACACCTTC. Translation: CASSWEGSGYTF.

The chain joins TRBV5-1 to TRBJ2-6; no clear D gene. CDR3 length equals 15 residues. The germline V gene encodes CDR1 SGHRS and CDR2 YFSETQ. V was clipped by 5 bases and J by 4 bases, with 13 bases between them. The CDR3: CASSSTLSGANVLTF. CDR3 DNA: TGCGCCAGCAGTTCTACATTGTCGGGGGCCAACGTCCTGACTTTC.

Only a few counts were recorded for this clonotype. The gene calls are TRBV5-1 and TRBJ2-2; possibly TRBD1 for D (6 bases). The germline gives CDR1 SGHRS, CDR2 YFSETQ. This CDR3 is built from 16 residues. V lost 0 bases and J lost 4, with 13 bases in between. The CDR3 is CASSLEGSGVTGELFF. DNA for the CDR3: TGCGCCAGCAGCTTGGAAGGTTCAGGGGTCACCGGGGAGCTGTTTTTT.

This clonotype turned up a few times. The CDR3 sequence: CASSLSSGLPSNEQFF. The CDR3 bases are TGCGCCAGCAGCTTGTCTTCCGGGCTTCCCTCCAATGAGCAGTTCTTC. The gene calls are TRBV5-1 and TRBJ2-1, with D unresolved. Trimming took 1 base from V and 6 from J, leaving 17 bases between them. CDR1 and CDR2 (germline): SGHRS, YFSETQ. This CDR3 is 16 amino acids long.

This clonotype was counted ten times or more. V and J are TRBV12-3 or TRBV12-4 and TRBJ1-4, with a tentative D call TRBD1 (6 bases). This CDR3 contains 15 residues. Trimming removed 7 bases at V and 6 bases at J, with 18 bases between. The DNA for the CDR3 is TGTGCCAGCACCCTGTGGGGGCTAGGGGATGAAAAACTGTTTTTT. This sequence encodes CASTLWGLGDEKLFF.

The chain has TRBV7-8 and TRBJ1-5; a possible D gene is TRBD1 (6 bases). This CDR3 region has 16 residues. Trimming removed 5 bases at V and 0 bases at J, with 14 bases between. Germline lookup yields CDR1 SGHVS and CDR2 FQNEAQ. The CDR3 nucleotides are TGTGCCAGCAGCGTTACAGGGTTTTATAGCAATCAGCCCCAGCATTTT. Amino acid sequence: CASSVTGFYSNQPQHF.